Shown below are 24 T cell receptor beta chains from a single sample sequenced in a study of T cell changes during pregnancy in multiple sclerosis. Assay: immunoSEQ multiplex PCR; the TCRdb copy retains only in-frame clones and omits some. The sample includes 55,000 to 70,000 clones, approximately 90% of them seen just once. Sequenced here: peripheral blood, sampled in the first trimester of pregnancy. These receptor sequences come from a female donor in good health, enrolled as a control in a pregnancy study.

This chain connects TRBV15 to TRBJ2-4, with 9 positions matching TRBD1. From germline, CDR1 is LNHNV and CDR2 YYDKDF (reference sequence). V lost 0 bases to trimming and J lost 2 bases; unmatched junction nucleotides: 14. CDR3 length: 20 residues. Here the CDR3 DNA reads TGTGCCACCAGCAGAGATTGGAGAGGACAGGGGAGACCTACCAAAAACATTCAGTACTTC. Translation: CATSRDWRGQGRPTKNIQYF.

The chain has TRBV6-5 and TRBJ2-5, with D unresolved. V dropped 7 bases and J dropped 5 bases, with 14 bases sitting between them. Germline values: CDR1 MNHEY, CDR2 SVGAGI. CDR3 length: 13 amino acids. CDR3 bases: TGTGCCAGCATGGGTCCCGCGAGGGAGACCCAGTACTTC. Protein product: CASMGPARETQYF.

The genes are TRBV4-1 and TRBJ2-5; 9 nucleotides agree with TRBD1. CDR3 length: 15 amino acids. The V gene end was trimmed by 4 bases and the J gene end by 4 bases; junction bases not matched to a gene: 7. Germline CDR1 is MGHRA and CDR2 is YSYEKL. The CDR3 loop reads CASSPIDRGGETQYF. The DNA for the CDR3 is TGCGCCAGCAGCCCCATAGACAGGGGGGGAGAGACCCAGTACTTC.

The chain carries TRBV4-1 and TRBJ1-5; possible D gene TRBD1, 6 bases. CDR3 length: 17 residues. Germline CDR1 and CDR2: MGHRA and YSYEKL. V dropped 4 bases and J dropped 2 bases, with 18 bases sitting between them. Here the CDR3 DNA reads TGCGCCAGCAGCCCAATTAGAGGGGGTGGGCGCAATCAGCCCCAGCATTTT. Its translation is CASSPIRGGGRNQPQHF.

This clone was recorded once. The chain uses TRBV10-1 and TRBJ2-3; 7 nucleotides agree with TRBD2. With V trimmed by 8 bases and J by 1 base, 0 bases remained unmatched. The CDR3 has 12 residues. CDR1 WNHNN and CDR2 SYGVQD come from the germline V gene (reference sequence). In DNA form, the CDR3 reads TGCGCCAGCCTAGCGGGCACAGATACGCAGTATTTT. Its protein product is CASLAGTDTQYF.

In its sample, this clone was seen once. The rearrangement joins TRBV6-1 to TRBJ1-1; 7 bases agree with TRBD1. Germline V gene data show CDR1 as MNHNS and CDR2 as SASEGT. The J segment lost 3 bases and the V segment lost 7 bases, leaving 5 bases of the junction unmatched. This CDR3 is built from 13 residues. CDR3 in amino acids: CASIRQGYTEAFF. CDR3 in DNA: TGTGCCAGCATTAGACAGGGATACACTGAAGCTTTCTTT.

The chain is built from TRBV19 and TRBJ2-3; possible D gene TRBD2, 7 bases. Germline assignment: CDR1 LNHDA and CDR2 SQIVND (reference sequence). Trimming shortened V by 6 bases and J by 4 bases, and 14 bases separated the two germline ends. The CDR3 totals 14 residues. CDR3 sequence: CASRLGGAPDTQYF. The CDR3, as DNA: TGTGCCAGTAGGTTGGGGGGGGCCCCAGATACGCAGTATTTT. Looking up the rest from reference TRBV19 and TRBJ2-3 gives the full variable domain: DGGITQSPKYLFRKEGQNVTLSCEQNLNHDAMYWYRQDPGQGLRLIYYSQIVNDFQKGDIAEGYSVSREKKESFPLTVTSAQKNPTAFYLCASRLGGAPDTQYFGPGTRLTVL.

CDR3 sequence reads: CASSLDGMHNEQFF. CDR3 bases: TGTGCCAGCAGTTTGGACGGGATGCACAATGAGCAGTTCTTC. The chain carries TRBV28 and TRBJ2-1; weak D call: TRBD2 (5 bases). Trimming removed 3 bases at V and 5 bases at J, with 11 bases between. This CDR3 has 14 amino acids. Germline V lookup: CDR1 MDHEN, CDR2 SYDVKM.

The chain has TRBV2 and TRBJ1-2; D remains unclear. The germline V gene has CDR1 SNHLY and CDR2 FYNNEI. This CDR3 contains 13 residues. V was clipped by 1 base and J by 8 bases, with 11 bases between them. In DNA form, the CDR3 reads TGTGCCAGCAGTGAAGTAACAGTTCAGGGCTACACCTTC. Its translation is CASSEVTVQGYTF.

V and J are TRBV2 and TRBJ1-1; unclear D gene. Trimming pared 8 bases from V and 0 bases from J, leaving 16 bases between. This CDR3 is 15 amino acids long. Germline V lookup: CDR1 SNHLY, CDR2 FYNNEI. In DNA form, the CDR3 reads TGTGCCAGCTGGGCCCGTCAGCTCATGAACACTGAAGCTTTCTTT. This codes for CASWARQLMNTEAFF.

J is TRBJ1-2 and V is TRBV27; 7 nucleotides line up with TRBD1. The V and J ends lost 3 bases and 6 bases, in that order; junction bases with no gene match: 10. The CDR3 is 15 amino acids. Germline CDR1 reads MNHEY; CDR2 reads SMNVEV (reference sequence). CDR3 amino acids: CASSFRTGAWDGYTF. DNA of the CDR3: TGTGCCAGCAGTTTTCGAACAGGGGCTTGGGATGGCTACACCTTC.

The chain combines TRBV10-3 with TRBJ2-1; 9 bases fit TRBD2. The CDR3 covers 13 residues. The V segment lost 10 bases and the J segment 7 bases; nucleotides outside the gene matches: 8. CDR1 ENHRY and CDR2 SYGVKD come from the germline V gene. The DNA for the CDR3 is TGTGCCACCCAGGGACTAGCAGAAAATGAGCAGTTCTTC. Its translation: CATQGLAENEQFF.

The rearrangement joins TRBV4-1 to TRBJ1-6; TRBD1 might be the D (6 bases). With 1 base removed from V and 6 bases from J, the gap between germline ends came to 16 bases. CDR3 length: 17 residues. Germline V CDR1 and CDR2: MGHRA, YSYEKL. CDR3 sequence (DNA): TGCGCCAGCAGCCAAGCGGTGGGGGGGCCGAGTAATTCACCCCTCCACTTT. This codes for CASSQAVGGPSNSPLHF.

This rearrangement joins TRBV11-3 to TRBJ2-5, with D perhaps TRBD1 (6 bases). Germline V gives CDR1 SGHNT, CDR2 YENEEA. CDR3 length: 13 residues. Trimming shortened V by 5 bases and J by 5 bases, and 12 bases separated the two germline ends. The CDR3, as DNA: TGTGCCAGCAGCGCAACAGGGTCGGAGACCCAGTACTTC. This translates into CASSATGSETQYF.

Comment on this clone: One junction end does not reproduce the germline sequence, and a read error may be involved. V usage is TRBV9 and J usage is TRBJ2-4, with 8 bases identical to TRBD2. The CDR3 contains 17 residues. Germline CDR1 and CDR2: SGDLS and YYNGEE. The CDR3 spells CASSVDQVGGAKNIQYF. CDR3 DNA sequence: TGTGCCAGCAGCGTAGACCAGGTCGGGGGGGCCAAGAACATTCAGTACTTC. Full variable domain (outside the CDR3, taken from reference TRBV9 and TRBJ2-4): DSGVTQTPKHLITATGQRVTLRCSPRSGDLSVYWYQQSLDQGLQFLIQYYNGEERAKGNILERFSAQQFPDLHSELNLSSLELGDSALYFCASSVDQVGGAKNIQYFGAGTRLSVL.

The genes are TRBV28 and TRBJ2-2, with D maybe TRBD2 (5 bases). The CDR3 contains 14 residues. With 2 bases removed from V and 4 bases from J, the gap between germline ends came to 8 bases. Looked up from germline, CDR1 is MDHEN and CDR2 is SYDVKM. CDR3 residues: CASSLVGLTGELFF. CDR3 in DNA: TGTGCCAGCAGTTTAGTAGGACTCACCGGGGAGCTGTTTTTT. Looking up the rest from reference TRBV28 and TRBJ2-2 gives the full variable domain: DVKVTQSSRYLVKRTGEKVFLECVQDMDHENMFWYRQDPGLGLRLIYFSYDVKMKEKGDIPEGYSVSREKKERFSLILESASTNQTSMYLCASSLVGLTGELFFGEGSRLTVL.

The chain carries TRBV4-1 and TRBJ2-7; the D gene is possibly TRBD2 (6 bases). The V and J ends lost 1 base and 2 bases respectively, with 18 bases between them. The CDR3 extends over 17 amino acids. Germline V lookup: CDR1 MGHRA, CDR2 YSYEKL. This CDR3 is CASSQVSLDTGAYEQYF. The CDR3 DNA is TGCGCCAGCAGCCAAGTGAGCCTCGACACGGGGGCCTACGAGCAGTACTTC.

V is TRBV4-1 and J is TRBJ2-1; TRBD1 agrees at 9 bases. The CDR3 covers 15 residues. Trimming took 5 bases from V and 4 from J; bases not matched to a gene: 6. Germline CDR1 and CDR2: MGHRA and YSYEKL. CDR3 coding DNA: TGCGCCAGCAGCTCCTCCGGGACAGGGTACAATGAGCAGTTCTTC. This translates into CASSSSGTGYNEQFF.

This sequence joins TRBV19 and TRBJ2-5; D is undetermined. Germline V gene sequence: CDR1 LNHDA, CDR2 SQIVND (reference sequence). V was clipped by 7 bases and J by 0 bases, with 3 bases between them. CDR3 size: 11 residues. CDR3 DNA sequence: TGTGCCAGTACAGACCAAGAGACCCAGTACTTC. This encodes CASTDQETQYF.

J is TRBJ1-2 and V is TRBV7-2; TRBD1 aligns across 9 bases. The CDR3 extends over 15 amino acids. With V trimmed by 0 bases and J by 4 bases, 3 bases remained unmatched. Germline-derived CDR1 and CDR2 are SGHTA and FQGNSA. The CDR3 bases are TGTGCCAGCAGCTTAGCCCAGACAGGGGGCTATGGCTACACCTTC. Translation: CASSLAQTGGYGYTF.

This chain joins TRBV5-1 and TRBJ2-7, with 10 bases lining up with TRBD1. Germline V lookup: CDR1 SGHRS, CDR2 YFSETQ. This CDR3 has 15 amino acids. The trim removed 4 bases at V and 3 bases at J, leaving 7 bases unmatched. The CDR3 spells CASSRGTGEYYEQYF. CDR3 in DNA: TGCGCCAGCAGCAGAGGGACAGGGGAATACTACGAGCAGTACTTC.

This clone was recorded once. The J gene is TRBJ2-6, the V gene TRBV6-1, with D tentatively TRBD2 (5 bases). The ends were cut back, 1 base at V and 2 bases at J, with 9 bases in the middle. Germline V gene data show CDR1 as MNHNS and CDR2 as SASEGT. This CDR3 contains 16 residues. The CDR3 sequence is CASSEVVGAGANVLTF. The CDR3 DNA follows: TGTGCCAGCAGTGAAGTGGTCGGGGCTGGGGCCAACGTCCTGACTTTC.

The chain links TRBV5-1 to TRBJ2-1; TRBD2 matches at 10 bases. The CDR3 runs 14 residues. The ends lost 3 bases at V and 9 bases at J; junction bases unmatched: 6. The germline V gene has CDR1 SGHRS and CDR2 YFSETQ. The CDR3 DNA is TGCGCCAGCAGCTCTCTAGCGGGAGTGGGTGAGCAGTTCTTC. This codes for CASSSLAGVGEQFF.

CDR3 nucleotide sequence: TGTGCCACCAGGGTGGGGCTACTAGCGGGAGGGCGGAACGAGCAGTACTTC. Encoded protein: CATRVGLLAGGRNEQYF. The rearrangement links TRBV11-2 to TRBJ2-7, with 13 bases lining up with TRBD2. Per germline, CDR1 SGHAT and CDR2 FQNNGV. The length of the CDR3 is 17 residues. V shed 10 bases and J 5 bases; nucleotides not matched to a gene: 17.